The clone carrying this T cell receptor beta chain was seen just once. CDR3 size: 15 residues. Germline CDR1 is MDHEN and CDR2 is SYDVKM. Losses at the gene ends were 6 bases for V and 0 bases for J; bases not matched to a gene: 5. Measured with immunoSEQ multiplex PCR; TCRdb has only the in-frame clones, and not every one. This repertoire shows approximately 62,000 clones, approximately 92% found once; its top ten account for 13%. The sample comes from a study of OX40 agonist ivuxolimab in advanced cancers. Overall study context: Patients undergoing dose escalation presented with hepatocellular carcinoma, melanoma, renal cell or head and neck cancer. Partial responses occurred in Three dose-escalation patients, one with hepatocellular carcinoma and two with cutaneous melanoma.

The sequence derives from an adult with an advanced solid tumor such as melanoma, head and neck, liver or kidney cancer. This specimen consisted of CD4+ or CD8+ T cells sorted from blood, obtained in a trial of the OX40 agonist ivuxolimab. The gene calls are TRBV28 and TRBJ2-1; 7 positions agree with TRBD1. CDR3 coding DNA: TGTGCCAGCAGCCAGGGACAGAGCTCCTACAATGAGCAGTTCTTC. This codes for CASSQGQSSYNEQFF.